The clone carrying this T cell receptor beta chain showed up just once. Its antigen is not known. The data were produced by immunoSEQ multiplex PCR, yet TCRdb's version contains in-frame clones alone and is incomplete. The data contain roughly 1,600,000 clones, approximately 98.5% of them singletons. This specimen belongs to a study of shared clonotypes between healthy human individuals. The study, taken as a whole, reports: Sharing across a few donors was seen in 4% to 5% of naive CD4 clonotypes.

What was sequenced was naive CD4+ T cells sorted from blood. Subset defined: CD45RA+ positively selected. This clonotype was sampled from a man in his thirties or forties in good health.

DNA for the CDR3: TGTGCCAGCAGCCCTCGGCGGGGCCCCAATGAGCAGTTCTTC. Translating it yields CASSPRRGPNEQFF. The V gene is TRBV5-4, the J gene TRBJ2-1; D perhaps matches TRBD2 (6 bases). Between the trimmed V and J ends, which lost 4 bases and 6 bases, there was a span of 14 bases. CDR1 and CDR2 from the germline V gene are SGHNT and YYREEE (reference sequence). This CDR3 has 14 residues.